This T cell receptor (beta chain) originates from a study of T-cell reconstitution after alpha-beta-depleted transplantation in children. Findings of the study overall: Some patients showed high day-60 TCRbeta diversity, which derived from surviving recipient T cells and thymic progenitors.

Germline CDR1 reads SQVTM; CDR2 reads ANQGSEA. Losses at the gene ends were 4 bases for V and 5 bases for J; bases not matched to a gene: 17. The CDR3 extends over 17 amino acids. Comment on this clonotype: Its antigen is not known.

Unique molecular identifiers were incorporated when the TCRbeta library was constructed. TCRdb re-called the PCR reads through MiXCR, storing one row per CDR3 protein. Among approximately 230,000 distinct CDR3 sequences listed, roughly a quarter were seen once. This specimen consisted of PBMCs, mostly from graft donor cells, obtained 360 days after TCRalphabeta/CD19-depleted stem cell transplant. This TCR was sampled from a female patient aged 2 to 10 who had a stem cell transplant for congenital amegakaryocytic thrombocytopenia, so the T cells may come from the graft donor. V is TRBV29-1 and J is TRBJ1-2; 9 bases are shared with TRBD1. In DNA form, the CDR3 reads TGCAGCGTTGTGGGGACTAATCGACAGGGGGGACCTTATGGCTACACCTTC. Translating it yields CSVVGTNRQGGPYGYTF.